The 5 T cell receptor beta chains in this list originate from one sample, sequenced in a study of sequential checkpoint blockade in melanoma. Treatment in this sample: randomized to nivolumab then ipilimumab (arm A) or the reverse (arm B). Using immunoSEQ multiplex PCR, the repertoire was profiled, and TCRdb retains in-frame clones only, with some absent. The data contain approximately 11,000 clones, under 85% of them singletons. The specimen comprised CD8+ T cells sorted from blood (inferred from file names), sampled from a patient given nivolumab and ipilimumab in sequence. These receptors all stem from a human donor with melanoma.

CDR3 nucleotide sequence: TGTGCCAGAAGCTTGCGTAGCGGGGAAGTAACAGATACGCAGTATTTT. Protein: CARSLRSGEVTDTQYF. The chain has TRBV5-3 and TRBJ2-3; 8 positions agree with TRBD2. TRBV5-3 is assigned to the ORF class and has an uncertain function. This CDR3 has 16 residues. Trimming removed 1 base from V and 3 bases from J; junction bases left unmatched: 7.

The V and J genes are TRBV7-9 and TRBJ2-5; 7 bases match TRBD2. From germline, CDR1 is SEHNR and CDR2 FQNEAQ (reference sequence). J lost 11 bases, V lost 5 bases, and 17 bases had no gene match. The CDR3 totals 15 residues. CDR3 in amino acids: CASSPLNGRPQEQYF. CDR3 coding DNA: TGTGCCAGCAGCCCTCTAAACGGGAGGCCGCAGGAGCAGTACTTC. Variable domain in full (rest from reference TRBV7-9 and TRBJ2-5): DTGVSQNPRHKITKRGQNVTFRCDPISEHNRLYWYRQTLGQGPEFLTYFQNEAQLEKSRLLSDRFSAERPKGSFSTLEIQRTEQGDSAMYLCASSPLNGRPQEQYFGPGTRLLVL.

The chain combines TRBV11-2 with TRBJ2-7, with D possibly TRBD2 on 5 matching bases. Germline V gives CDR1 SGHAT, CDR2 FQNNGV. The CDR3 is 15 amino acids. The V end lost 0 bases, the J end lost 1 base, and 10 bases lay between the germline ends. The CDR3 is CASSLEGRGSYEQYF. CDR3 nucleotides: TGTGCCAGCAGCTTAGAGGGTCGGGGATCCTACGAGCAGTACTTC.

The rearrangement links TRBV5-6 to TRBJ1-6; no firm D call. Looked up from germline, CDR1 is SGHDT and CDR2 is YYEEEE. V lost 3 bases and J 11 bases, leaving 9 bases between the germline ends. The length of the CDR3 is 12 residues. CDR3 in amino acids: CASSSGRAPLHF. As DNA, the CDR3 is TGTGCCAGCAGCTCGGGGAGGGCACCCCTCCACTTT.

By sample share, this clone is large. J is TRBJ1-2 and V is TRBV5-6; D is perhaps TRBD1 (6 bases). The V gene's germline CDR1 is SGHDT and CDR2 YYEEEE. V was shortened by 2 bases and J by 6 bases, with 20 bases between the two germline ends. CDR3 length equals 16 residues. The CDR3 loop reads CASSFPLLQGFNGYTF. In DNA, the CDR3 is TGTGCCAGCAGCTTTCCGCTTTTACAGGGATTTAATGGCTACACCTTC.